The present TCR beta chain was sequenced within a study of T cell responses to AZD1222 COVID-19 vaccine (TCRdb year 2021). Describing the broader study: AZD1222 recipients given second doses at about 4 weeks or at about 12 weeks were pooled, since spike-specific TCR depth and breadth were not found to differ between the two schedules. A total of under 250 trial participants underwent TCR sequencing, of whom more than 200 had received two doses of AZD1222 and about 25 had received two doses of the MenACWY control vaccine. Trial participants were enrolled by age into 18-55, 56-69 and 70-plus year subgroups, with approximately 150, 28 and 58 TCR-sequenced participants respectively. Paper-wide results and their limitations: The whole spike protein was spanned by vaccine-associated CD4 TCRs, and dominant responses were seen in regions 160-218 and 743-854. Participants were mostly white British and included more females than males, and it was suggested by the authors that clonal diversity may have been underestimated. After two AZD1222 doses, both the breadth and the depth of spike-specific TCRs were significantly higher than at day 0 and than in MenACWY recipients. Because no samples from the day 14 peak response were available, repertoires could be characterized only after the peak T cell response. The 56-69-year group was small, and its depth increase did not reach significance, likely because of low power. Conclusions about previously exposed vaccinees are limited because only a handful of AZD1222 recipients were SARS-CoV-2 seropositive at baseline. Reportedly, close to half of the unique spike-specific TCRs recognized epitopes lying outside the regions that are mutated in the B.1.351 and B.1.1.7 variants.

The CDR3 regions of human TCRbeta chains were subjected to immunosequencing. In the source study's methods: Repertoire TCRs were matched against a reference library of SARS-CoV-2-specific TCRs generated with the MIRA antigen-specificity platform. Breadth was defined as the fraction of unique TCRs that were SARS-CoV-2-associated. Depth was defined as the fraction of total T cells that were SARS-CoV-2-associated. Using the MIRA data, each spike-specific TCR was mapped to the spike region that the TCR reacts to and placed in a CD4 or CD8 class. Log10-transformed breadth and depth values were compared by one-way ANOVA with Sidak's multiple comparisons tests. In its TCRdb copy, this immuneACCESS table keeps in-frame sequences only and misses some clones. Where compared with another copy, unresolved V genes explain less than half of these, and the others have no known cause. V and J calls plus clone size are reproduced from that table; the DNA served to infer D and trimming. The sample records approximately 110,000 clones, approximately 90% of which are singletons. The biggest ten clones account for roughly 4% of the sample.

Taken from the germline V gene, the CDR1 and CDR2 loops are MNHNS and SASEGT. Its CDR3 holds 17 amino acids, cysteine through phenylalanine. The only DNA kept is the CDR3, 51 bases in frame from the first base. V loses 3 bases at its end and J loses 4 bases; junction bases beyond the gene matches: 11. The meaning of the sample's time point label: baseline before first vaccination. Vaccinee samples came from UK trials COV001 and COV002, including a single-blind randomized controlled phase 2/3 trial of AZD1222 (ChAdOx1 nCoV-19) in healthy adults. For TCRbeta chain sequencing, PBMC samples were collected from trial participants at day 0 and at day 28 after the second dose. This clone turned up a few times. Its antigen specificity is not known. The record has no base qualities; no much larger clone is one base away.

This TCR was recovered from an adult in good health. Recombination connected TRBV6-1 to TRBJ2-3, with 9 bases matching TRBD2. Sequenced here: peripheral blood, sampled on day 0 of AZD1222 vaccination. CDR3 sequence: CASSDNGGGANADTQYF. The nucleotides read TGTGCCAGCAGTGATAATGGCGGGGGGGCTAATGCAGATACGCAGTATTTT.